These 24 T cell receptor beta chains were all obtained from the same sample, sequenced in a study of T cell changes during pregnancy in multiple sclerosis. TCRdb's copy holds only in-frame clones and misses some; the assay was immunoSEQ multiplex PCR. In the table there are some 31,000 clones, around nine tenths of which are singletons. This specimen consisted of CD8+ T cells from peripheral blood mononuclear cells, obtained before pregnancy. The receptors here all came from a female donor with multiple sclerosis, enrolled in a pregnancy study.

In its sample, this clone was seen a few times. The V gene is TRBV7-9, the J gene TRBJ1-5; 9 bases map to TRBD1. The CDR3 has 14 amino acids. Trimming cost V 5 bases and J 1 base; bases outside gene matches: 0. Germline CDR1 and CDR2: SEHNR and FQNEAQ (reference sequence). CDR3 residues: CASSTGGSNQPQHF. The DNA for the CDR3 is TGTGCCAGCAGCACAGGGGGCAGCAATCAGCCCCAGCATTTT.

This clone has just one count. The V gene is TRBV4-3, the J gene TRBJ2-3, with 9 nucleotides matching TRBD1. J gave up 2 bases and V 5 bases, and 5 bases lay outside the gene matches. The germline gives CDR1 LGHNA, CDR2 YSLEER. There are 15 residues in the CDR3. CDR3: CASSWGTGNTDTQYF. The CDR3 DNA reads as TGCGCCAGCAGCTGGGGGACAGGGAACACAGATACGCAGTATTTT.

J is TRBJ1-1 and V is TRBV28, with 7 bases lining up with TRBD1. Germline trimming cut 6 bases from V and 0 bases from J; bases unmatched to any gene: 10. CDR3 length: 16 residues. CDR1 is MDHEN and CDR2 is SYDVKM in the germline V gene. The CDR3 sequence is CASREGQDHMNTEAFF. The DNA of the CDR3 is TGTGCCAGCAGGGAAGGACAGGATCACATGAACACTGAAGCTTTCTTT.

The CDR3 sequence is CASSFRQSVEKLFF. CDR3 nucleotide sequence: TGTGCCAGCAGCTTCAGACAGTCGGTAGAAAAACTGTTTTTT. V is TRBV7-9 and J is TRBJ1-4; D may be TRBD1 (5 bases). This CDR3 region has 14 residues. Germline V gene data show CDR1 as SEHNR and CDR2 as FQNEAQ (reference sequence). V gave up 3 bases and J gave up 8 bases, with 13 bases separating them.

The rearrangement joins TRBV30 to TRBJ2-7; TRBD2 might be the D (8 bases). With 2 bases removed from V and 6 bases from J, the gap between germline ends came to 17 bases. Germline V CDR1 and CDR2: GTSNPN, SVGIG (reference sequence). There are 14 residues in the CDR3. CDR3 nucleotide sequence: TGTGCCTGGAGTAAGGGGGCGGGAGGTTTCGAGCAGTACTTC. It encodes CAWSKGAGGFEQYF.

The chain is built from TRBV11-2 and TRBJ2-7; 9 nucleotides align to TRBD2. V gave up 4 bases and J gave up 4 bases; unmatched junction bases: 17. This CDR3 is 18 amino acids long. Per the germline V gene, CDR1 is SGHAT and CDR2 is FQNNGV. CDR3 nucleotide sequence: TGTGCCAGCAGCTCCGCGGAGGGTTTAGCGGGAGTCTTGTACGAGCAGTACTTC. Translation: CASSSAEGLAGVLYEQYF.

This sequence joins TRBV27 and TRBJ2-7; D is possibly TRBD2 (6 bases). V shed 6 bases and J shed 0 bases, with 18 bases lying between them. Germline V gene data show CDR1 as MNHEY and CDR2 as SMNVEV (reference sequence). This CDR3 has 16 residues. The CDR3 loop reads CASSRLLAASSYEQYF. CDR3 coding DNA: TGTGCCAGCAGCCGACTACTAGCCGCCAGCTCCTACGAGCAGTACTTC.

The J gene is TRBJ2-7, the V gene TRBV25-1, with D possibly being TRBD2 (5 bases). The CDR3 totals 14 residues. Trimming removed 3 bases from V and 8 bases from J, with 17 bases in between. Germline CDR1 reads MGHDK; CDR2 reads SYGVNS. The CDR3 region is CASSDPNGGSKQYF. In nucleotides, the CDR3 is TGTGCCAGCAGTGACCCCAACGGAGGTAGTAAGCAGTACTTC.

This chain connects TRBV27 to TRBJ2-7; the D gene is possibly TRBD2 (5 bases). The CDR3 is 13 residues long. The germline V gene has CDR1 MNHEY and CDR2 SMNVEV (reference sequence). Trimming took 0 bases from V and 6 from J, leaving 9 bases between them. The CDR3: CASSLSELVEQYF. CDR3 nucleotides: TGTGCCAGCAGTTTATCTGAACTAGTCGAGCAGTACTTC.

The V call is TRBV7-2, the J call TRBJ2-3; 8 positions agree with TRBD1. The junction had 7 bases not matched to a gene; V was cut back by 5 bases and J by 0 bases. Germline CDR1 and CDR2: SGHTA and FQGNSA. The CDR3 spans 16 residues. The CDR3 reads CASSLRTGSSTDTQYF. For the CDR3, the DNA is TGTGCCAGCAGCCTCAGGACAGGGTCTAGCACAGATACGCAGTATTTT. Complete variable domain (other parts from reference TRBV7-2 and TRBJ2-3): GAGVSQSPSNKVTEKGKDVELRCDPISGHTALYWYRQSLGQGLEFLIYFQGNSAPDKSGLPSDRFSAERTGGSVSTLTIQRTQQEDSAVYLCASSLRTGSSTDTQYFGPGTRLTVL.

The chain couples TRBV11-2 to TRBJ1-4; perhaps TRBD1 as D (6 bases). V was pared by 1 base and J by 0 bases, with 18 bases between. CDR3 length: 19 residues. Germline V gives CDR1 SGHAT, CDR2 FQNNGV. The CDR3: CASSLVQGDPFATNEKLFF. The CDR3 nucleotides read TGTGCCAGCAGCTTAGTACAGGGAGACCCTTTTGCAACTAATGAAAAACTGTTTTTT.

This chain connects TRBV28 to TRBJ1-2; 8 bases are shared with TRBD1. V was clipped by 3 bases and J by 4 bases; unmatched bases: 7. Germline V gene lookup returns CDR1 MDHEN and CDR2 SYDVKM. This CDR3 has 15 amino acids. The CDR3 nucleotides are TGTGCCAGCAGTTTTTATCAGGGGGCGAGCTATGGCTACACCTTC. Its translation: CASSFYQGASYGYTF.

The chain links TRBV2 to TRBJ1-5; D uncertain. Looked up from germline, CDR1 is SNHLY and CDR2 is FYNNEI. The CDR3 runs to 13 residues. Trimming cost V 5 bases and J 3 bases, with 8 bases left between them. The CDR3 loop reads CASSKQFNQPQHF. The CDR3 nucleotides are TGTGCCAGCAGTAAACAGTTCAATCAGCCCCAGCATTTT.

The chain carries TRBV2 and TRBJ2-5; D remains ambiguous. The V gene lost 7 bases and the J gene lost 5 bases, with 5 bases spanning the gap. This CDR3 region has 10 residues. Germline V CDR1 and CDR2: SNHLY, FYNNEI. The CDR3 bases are TGTGCCAGCATGAGGGAGACCCAGTACTTC. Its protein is CASMRETQYF.

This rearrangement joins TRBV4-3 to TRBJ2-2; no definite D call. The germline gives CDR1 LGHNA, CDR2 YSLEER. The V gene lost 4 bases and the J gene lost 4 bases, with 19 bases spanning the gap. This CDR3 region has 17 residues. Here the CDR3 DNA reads TGCGCCAGCAGCCCCGATACCCCTCATTTAGTCACCGGGGAGCTGTTTTTT. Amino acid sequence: CASSPDTPHLVTGELFF.

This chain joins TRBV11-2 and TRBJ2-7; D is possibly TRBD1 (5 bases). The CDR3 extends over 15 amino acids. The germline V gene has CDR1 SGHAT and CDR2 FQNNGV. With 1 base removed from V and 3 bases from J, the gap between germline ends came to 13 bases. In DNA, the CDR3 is TGTGCCAGCAGCTTAGGCAGGGTCCGTTTCTACGAGCAGTACTTC. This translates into CASSLGRVRFYEQYF.

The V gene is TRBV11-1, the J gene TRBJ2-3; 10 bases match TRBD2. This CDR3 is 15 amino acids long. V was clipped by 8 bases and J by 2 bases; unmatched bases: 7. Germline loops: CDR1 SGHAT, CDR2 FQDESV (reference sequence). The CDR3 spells CASGASGRTTDTQYF. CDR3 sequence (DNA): TGTGCCAGCGGCGCTAGCGGGAGAACCACAGATACGCAGTATTTT.

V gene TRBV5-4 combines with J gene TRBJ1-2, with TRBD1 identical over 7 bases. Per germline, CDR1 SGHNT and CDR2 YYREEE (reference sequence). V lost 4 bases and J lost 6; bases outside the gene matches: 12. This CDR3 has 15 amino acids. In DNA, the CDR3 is TGTGCCAGCAGCGGAACAGGGGTGGTCGGAAATGGCTACACCTTC. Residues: CASSGTGVVGNGYTF.

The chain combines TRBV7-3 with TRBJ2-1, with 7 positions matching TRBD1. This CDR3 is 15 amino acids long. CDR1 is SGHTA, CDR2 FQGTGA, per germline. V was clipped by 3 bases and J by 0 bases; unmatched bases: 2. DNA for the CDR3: TGTGCCAGCAGCTTGACAGGGAGCTCCTACAATGAGCAGTTCTTC. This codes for CASSLTGSSYNEQFF.

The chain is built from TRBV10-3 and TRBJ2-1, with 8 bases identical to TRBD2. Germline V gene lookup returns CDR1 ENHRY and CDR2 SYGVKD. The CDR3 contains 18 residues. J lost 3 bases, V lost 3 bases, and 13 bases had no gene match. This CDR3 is CAISDPTRREADYNEQFF. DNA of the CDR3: TGTGCCATCAGTGACCCAACGAGGCGGGAGGCCGACTACAATGAGCAGTTCTTC.

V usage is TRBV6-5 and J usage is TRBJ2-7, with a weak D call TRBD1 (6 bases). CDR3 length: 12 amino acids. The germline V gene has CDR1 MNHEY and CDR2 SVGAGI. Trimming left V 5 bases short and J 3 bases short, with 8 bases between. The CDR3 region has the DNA TGTGCCAGCAGTCTGGACAGCTACGAGCAGTACTTC. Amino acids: CASSLDSYEQYF.

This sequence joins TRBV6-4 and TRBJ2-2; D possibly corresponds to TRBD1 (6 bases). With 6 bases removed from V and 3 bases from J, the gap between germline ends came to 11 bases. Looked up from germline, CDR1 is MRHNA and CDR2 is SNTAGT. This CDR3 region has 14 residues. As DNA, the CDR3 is TGTGCCAGCAGAACAGGGTCGGACACCGGGGAGCTGTTTTTT. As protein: CASRTGSDTGELFF.

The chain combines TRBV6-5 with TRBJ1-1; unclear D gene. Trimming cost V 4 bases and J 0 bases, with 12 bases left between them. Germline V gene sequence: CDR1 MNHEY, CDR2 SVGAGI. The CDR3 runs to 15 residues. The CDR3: CASSSEPSMNTEAFF. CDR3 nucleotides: TGTGCCAGCAGTTCGGAGCCTTCTATGAACACTGAAGCTTTCTTT.

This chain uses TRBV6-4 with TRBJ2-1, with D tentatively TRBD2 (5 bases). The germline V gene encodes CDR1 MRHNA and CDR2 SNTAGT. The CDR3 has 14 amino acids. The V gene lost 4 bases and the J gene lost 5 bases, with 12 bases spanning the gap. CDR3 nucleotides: TGTGCCAGCAGTGGGCTAGAGGGTGACAATGAGCAGTTCTTC. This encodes CASSGLEGDNEQFF.